The 31 T cell receptor beta chains below come from one sample, sequenced in a study of control samples from healthy donors and cancer patients. The protocol was immunoSEQ multiplex PCR, while the TCRdb copy is restricted to in-frame clones and leaves out a portion. The sample contains around 51,000 clones, more than 70% of which appear only once. The source material was PBMCs. These receptors originate from a man aged 50-60 years with head and neck cancer.

This chain joins TRBV9 and TRBJ2-1, with TRBD1 matching 7 bases. CDR1 and CDR2 (germline): SGDLS, YYNGEE. CDR3 length: 15 residues. The ends lost 0 bases at V and 8 bases at J; junction bases unmatched: 8. The CDR3 here is CASSVVVGGRDEQFF. The CDR3 DNA reads as TGTGCCAGCAGCGTAGTGGTAGGGGGCCGGGATGAGCAGTTCTTC.

This clone occurred once. The chain links TRBV3-1 (or the pseudogene TRBV3-2) to TRBJ1-2; D may be TRBD1 (6 bases). The CDR3 is 17 amino acids. The V gene's germline CDR1 is LGHDT and CDR2 YNNKEL (reference sequence). Trimming pared 0 bases from V and 8 bases from J, leaving 22 bases between. Written as DNA, the CDR3 is TGTGCCAGCAGCCAAGATACAGGGTCCCCCTTGGTAAGCGGCTACACCTTC. The encoded protein is CASSQDTGSPLVSGYTF.

The V gene is TRBV9, the J gene TRBJ2-1; 10 positions match TRBD2. The CDR3 consists of 16 residues. With 0 bases clipped from V and 4 bases from J, the junction kept 4 bases outside the gene matches. The germline CDR1 and CDR2 sequences are SGDLS and YYNGEE. The CDR3 loop reads CASSVGTSGKYNEQFF. In DNA, the CDR3 is TGTGCCAGCAGCGTAGGTACTAGCGGGAAATACAATGAGCAGTTCTTC.

In DNA form, the CDR3 reads TGTGCCAGCAGCGCAAATAGCGGGAGTCGCGAGTGGGATACGCAGTATTTT. It translates to CASSANSGSREWDTQYF. J is TRBJ2-3 and V is TRBV7-8; 9 bases map to TRBD2. This CDR3 spans 17 amino acids. Trimming took 5 bases from V and 6 from J; bases not matched to a gene: 15. Germline CDR1 SGHVS, CDR2 FQNEAQ.

The chain recombines TRBV30 with TRBJ1-2; D not resolved. In germline, CDR1 is GTSNPN, CDR2 SVGIG (reference sequence). Deletions cut 2 bases from V and 4 bases from J, with 8 bases between. This CDR3 is 12 amino acids long. This CDR3 is CAWSSRIYGYTF. The CDR3 DNA reads TGTGCCTGGAGTAGTCGGATCTATGGCTACACCTTC. Looking up the rest from reference TRBV30 and TRBJ1-2 gives the full variable domain: SQTIHQWPATLVQPVGSPLSLECTVEGTSNPNLYWYRQAAGRGLQLLFYSVGIGQISSEVPQNLSASRPQDRQFILSSKKLLLSDSGFYLCAWSSRIYGYTFGSGTRLTVV.

The rearrangement uses TRBV6-2 or TRBV6-3 and TRBJ2-3, with 11 bases fitting TRBD2. Germline CDR1 MNHEY, CDR2 SVGEGT. V lost 4 bases to trimming and J lost 6 bases; unmatched junction nucleotides: 12. The CDR3 runs to 17 residues. CDR3 sequence reads: CASSWGGSGGAGDTQYF. The DNA of the CDR3 is TGTGCCAGCAGTTGGGGTGGTAGCGGGGGGGCCGGCGATACGCAGTATTTT.

This chain's CDR3 is CASSGSGGPTDTQYF. CDR3 in DNA: TGTGCCAGCAGCGGTAGCGGGGGCCCCACAGATACGCAGTATTTT. The chain couples TRBV28 to TRBJ2-3; 9 bases fit TRBD2. The germline V gene encodes CDR1 MDHEN and CDR2 SYDVKM. This CDR3 contains 15 residues. V shed 6 bases and J 2 bases; nucleotides not matched to a gene: 6.

Comment on this clone: This specimen includes other DNA sequences encoding the same CDR3. This sequence joins TRBV5-6 and TRBJ1-2, with a tentative D call TRBD1 (5 bases). This CDR3 spans 11 amino acids. V lost 5 bases and J 3 bases, leaving 5 bases between the germline ends. Germline V gene lookup returns CDR1 SGHDT and CDR2 YYEEEE. CDR3 sequence (DNA): TGTGCCAGCAGGGGGGACTATGGCTACACCTTC. It is translated as CASRGDYGYTF.

The chain has TRBV19 and TRBJ1-1; D is unclear. The length of the CDR3 is 13 residues. V was trimmed by 3 bases and J by 0 bases, leaving 5 bases between them. CDR1 is LNHDA and CDR2 is SQIVND in the germline V gene (reference sequence). CDR3 in DNA: TGTGCCAGTAGTATGACGGTGAACACTGAAGCTTTCTTT. Encoded protein: CASSMTVNTEAFF.

CDR3 in amino acids: CASSPGLADTDTQYF. DNA of the CDR3: TGTGCCAGCAGCCCGGGGCTAGCGGACACAGATACGCAGTATTTT. The chain is built from TRBV7-3 and TRBJ2-3; 7 bases are shared with TRBD2. Losses at the gene ends were 5 bases for V and 2 bases for J; bases not matched to a gene: 7. From germline, CDR1 is SGHTA and CDR2 FQGTGA. CDR3 length equals 15 residues. The complete variable domain, with remaining parts taken from reference TRBV7-3 and TRBJ2-3, reads GAGVSQTPSNKVTEKGKYVELRCDPISGHTALYWYRQSLGQGPEFLIYFQGTGAADDSGLPNDRFFAVRPEGSVSTLKIQRTERGDSAVYLCASSPGLADTDTQYFGPGTRLTVL.

For this clone: The sample has other DNA sequences that encode this CDR3 too. The V gene is TRBV29-1, the J gene TRBJ2-7, with D hard to call. The CDR3 is made up of 12 amino acids. Germline V gives CDR1 SQVTM, CDR2 ANQGSEA. Trimming removed 0 bases at V and 0 bases at J, with 3 bases between. DNA for the CDR3: TGCAGCGTTGAAGACAGCTCCTACGAGCAGTACTTC. It encodes CSVEDSSYEQYF.

This clone was seen a single time. The chain links TRBV6-5 to TRBJ2-2; TRBD2 matches at 8 bases. The CDR3 covers 16 residues. CDR1 and CDR2 from the germline V gene are MNHEY and SVGAGI. V shed 0 bases and J 5 bases; nucleotides not matched to a gene: 5. CDR3 nucleotide sequence: TGTGCCAGCAGTTACTCGGCGGGGGGAAATACCGGGGAGCTGTTTTTT. Translating it yields CASSYSAGGNTGELFF.

The rearrangement uses TRBV29-1 and TRBJ2-3, with a possible D match to TRBD1 (5 bases). The CDR3 extends over 14 amino acids. Germline-derived CDR1 and CDR2 are SQVTM and ANQGSEA. V was cut by 8 bases and J by 0 bases, with 15 bases left in between. This chain's CDR3 is CSLSGLESTDTQYF. The CDR3 nucleotides read TGCAGCCTATCAGGGTTGGAAAGCACAGATACGCAGTATTTT.

The gene calls are TRBV6-5 and TRBJ1-2; 9 bases match TRBD1. Per the germline V gene, CDR1 is MNHEY and CDR2 is SVGAGI. The ends lost 6 bases at V and 7 bases at J; junction bases unmatched: 15. This CDR3 is 16 amino acids long. The CDR3 region is CASSYGGTGPGSGYTF. The DNA for the CDR3 is TGTGCCAGCAGCTACGGGGGGACAGGGCCCGGGTCTGGCTACACCTTC.

The rearrangement links TRBV10-1 to TRBJ2-2; tentatively, D is TRBD1 (6 bases). CDR3 length: 14 residues. Trimming pared 3 bases from V and 4 bases from J, leaving 9 bases between. From germline, CDR1 is WNHNN and CDR2 SYGVQD (reference sequence). The CDR3 bases are TGCGCCAGCAGTGAAGACAGGAGCACCGGGGAGCTGTTTTTT. This gives the protein CASSEDRSTGELFF.

The V call is TRBV4-1, the J call TRBJ2-7; D may be TRBD1 (6 bases). Germline CDR1 is MGHRA and CDR2 is YSYEKL. Trimming pared 7 bases from V and 0 bases from J, leaving 13 bases between. The CDR3 has 14 residues. The CDR3 nucleotides read TGCGCCAGCACCGGGACAATAAACTCCTACGAGCAGTACTTC. It translates to CASTGTINSYEQYF.

The chain couples TRBV7-9 to TRBJ1-4, with TRBD1 matching 7 bases. The V segment lost 5 bases and the J segment 3 bases; nucleotides outside the gene matches: 3. CDR3 length: 14 amino acids. Germline V gene data show CDR1 as SEHNR and CDR2 as FQNEAQ (reference sequence). The CDR3 bases are TGTGCCAGCAGCGGAGGGGGCTCTAATGAAAAACTGTTTTTT. It encodes CASSGGGSNEKLFF.

The CDR3 bases are TGTGCCAGCAGCTTAGCGACGGGAGGGTCCTACGAGCAGTACTTC. This codes for CASSLATGGSYEQYF. The chain links TRBV7-2 to TRBJ2-7; TRBD2 matches at 8 bases. The CDR3 covers 15 residues. The germline V gene encodes CDR1 SGHTA and CDR2 FQGNSA. J was trimmed by 1 base and V by 0 bases; bases with no gene match: 2.

The rearrangement links TRBV4-3 to TRBJ1-1; D perhaps matches TRBD1 (6 bases). CDR1 and CDR2 from the germline V gene are LGHNA and YSLEER. Trimming stripped 0 bases from V and 5 bases from J, with 16 bases between. This CDR3 region has 16 residues. CDR3 protein: CASSQDGGGARTEAFF. The CDR3 DNA sequence: TGCGCCAGCAGCCAAGATGGCGGGGGGGCGCGGACTGAAGCTTTCTTT.

The J gene is TRBJ2-5, the V gene TRBV2; weak D call: TRBD2 (5 bases). V lost 6 bases to trimming and J lost 1 base, with 15 bases between them. The CDR3 has 15 amino acids. Germline V gene sequence: CDR1 SNHLY, CDR2 FYNNEI. The chain's CDR3 is CASRLAWRSQETQYF. The CDR3 DNA sequence: TGTGCCAGCAGGCTAGCTTGGCGGTCCCAAGAGACCCAGTACTTC.

The genes are TRBV6-5 and TRBJ1-5; 7 bases match TRBD1. The V and J ends lost 10 bases and 7 bases, in that order; junction bases with no gene match: 10. This CDR3 has 13 amino acids. CDR1 and CDR2 from the germline V gene are MNHEY and SVGAGI. The CDR3 nucleotides read TGTGCCACAGGAGAGGGGGCTGGACAGCCCCAGCATTTT. Protein product: CATGEGAGQPQHF.

The chain recombines TRBV7-3 with TRBJ2-3; D may be TRBD2 (5 bases). Between the trimmed V and J ends, which lost 5 bases and 1 base, there was a span of 13 bases. This CDR3 comprises 15 residues. Germline V gene data show CDR1 as SGHTA and CDR2 as FQGTGA. The DNA for the CDR3 is TGTGCCAGCAGCGCAGGACTCGGGGGCACAGATACGCAGTATTTT. This codes for CASSAGLGGTDTQYF.

The gene calls are TRBV5-1 and TRBJ1-2, with D perhaps matching TRBD1 (6 bases). V was shortened by 5 bases and J by 2 bases, with 13 bases between the two germline ends. Germline V gives CDR1 SGHRS, CDR2 YFSETQ. This CDR3 has 14 residues. The CDR3 sequence is CASRPGGGNYGYTF. The DNA of the CDR3 is TGCGCCAGCAGGCCGGGCGGGGGCAACTATGGCTACACCTTC. Using reference TRBV5-1 and TRBJ1-2 for the parts outside the CDR3, the full variable domain is KAGVTQTPRYLIKTRGQQVTLSCSPISGHRSVSWYQQTPGQGLQFLFEYFSETQRNKGNFPGRFSGRQFSNSRSEMNVSTLELGDSALYLCASRPGGGNYGYTFGSGTRLTVV.

This clone was seen only once. The genes are TRBV28 and TRBJ2-6; D may be TRBD1 (7 bases). Germline assignment: CDR1 MDHEN and CDR2 SYDVKM. V lost 11 bases and J 5 bases, leaving 22 bases between the germline ends. This CDR3 has 16 amino acids. The CDR3 DNA reads as TGTGCCTCCGAGGGGGGACAGACCCATTGGGCCAACGTCCTGACTTTC. Its translation is CASEGGQTHWANVLTF.

The chain couples TRBV5-4 to TRBJ2-7, with TRBD2 matching over 13 bases. The CDR3 consists of 15 residues. The V and J ends lost 4 bases and 7 bases, in that order; junction bases with no gene match: 8. The germline gives CDR1 SGHNT, CDR2 YYREEE (reference sequence). The CDR3 is CASSQTSGGAVEQYF. The DNA of the CDR3 is TGTGCCAGCAGCCAAACTAGCGGGGGGGCGGTTGAGCAGTACTTC.

The chain joins TRBV7-8 to TRBJ2-6; no definite D call. V shed 1 base and J shed 0 bases, with 4 bases lying between them. Germline V gene sequence: CDR1 SGHVS, CDR2 FQNEAQ. The CDR3 is made up of 15 amino acids. As DNA, the CDR3 is TGTGCCAGCAGCTTAGTGCCCTCTGGGGCCAACGTCCTGACTTTC. It encodes CASSLVPSGANVLTF.

This clone showed up just once. The chain recombines TRBV6-5 with TRBJ2-2; 9 positions agree with TRBD1. Per germline, CDR1 MNHEY and CDR2 SVGAGI. J lost 4 bases, V lost 6 bases, and 6 bases had no gene match. The CDR3 has 15 amino acids. The DNA for the CDR3 is TGTGCCAGCAGGGCCGGGACAGGGCGCACCGGGGAGCTGTTTTTT. Amino acid sequence: CASRAGTGRTGELFF.

The chain couples TRBV4-1 to TRBJ2-7, with D possibly TRBD1 on 5 matching bases. Germline V lookup: CDR1 MGHRA, CDR2 YSYEKL. The CDR3 has 14 amino acids. Trimming pared 0 bases from V and 3 bases from J, leaving 9 bases between. CDR3 residues: CASSQESRVYEQYF. For the CDR3, the DNA is TGCGCCAGCAGCCAAGAGTCCAGGGTCTACGAGCAGTACTTC.

The CDR3 DNA reads TGTGCCAGCAGTCCCATGACAGCGGGAGTTACTTACGAGCAGTACTTC. The encoded protein is CASSPMTAGVTYEQYF. This sequence joins TRBV6-2 or TRBV6-3 and TRBJ2-7; TRBD2 matches at 8 bases. CDR1 is MNHEY, CDR2 SVGEGT, per germline. The CDR3 is 16 amino acids. V was clipped by 5 bases and J by 4 bases; unmatched bases: 13.

The chain carries TRBV5-1 and TRBJ1-2, with D uncertain. Germline V gives CDR1 SGHRS, CDR2 YFSETQ. V lost 4 bases, J lost 5 bases, and 15 bases lay in between. This CDR3 comprises 14 residues. This chain's CDR3 is CASSPTEAGYGYTF. DNA for the CDR3: TGCGCCAGCAGCCCCACGGAGGCGGGGTATGGCTACACCTTC. The full variable domain, rest sourced from reference TRBV5-1 and TRBJ1-2, is KAGVTQTPRYLIKTRGQQVTLSCSPISGHRSVSWYQQTPGQGLQFLFEYFSETQRNKGNFPGRFSGRQFSNSRSEMNVSTLELGDSALYLCASSPTEAGYGYTFGSGTRLTVV.

V and J are TRBV7-9 and TRBJ2-5, with 7 bases that match TRBD2. This CDR3 region has 16 residues. J lost 0 bases, V lost 4 bases, and 8 bases had no gene match. CDR1 is SEHNR and CDR2 is FQNEAQ in the germline V gene (reference sequence). CDR3 amino acids: CASSSGGVWYQETQYF. The CDR3 coding sequence is TGTGCCAGCAGCTCGGGAGGCGTTTGGTACCAAGAGACCCAGTACTTC.